The TCR beta chain under discussion was sequenced for a study of beta chain features in type 1 diabetes. This clone has just a few counts. Its specificity is not known. Other DNA variants within this sample encode the same CDR3. Sampling consisted of one heparinised blood draw per donor, averaging around 120 mL. Via the markers CD45RO/CCR7/CD25/CD127/CD95/CD27, stem cell-like memory, regulatory, central memory and naive CD4+ cells were sorted. Study outcomes and limitations: Across patients, naive, central memory and Treg TCRB repertoires exhibited apparently greater similarity than was observed across healthy donors.

The V end lost 5 bases, the J end lost 1 base, and 12 bases lay between the germline ends. Germline loops: CDR1 SEHNR, CDR2 FQNEAQ (reference sequence). The CDR3 has 14 residues. TCRB transcripts that were expressed got sequenced, as all of the isolated RNA had been reverse transcribed. Sequencing was performed with immunoSEQ multiplex PCR; in TCRdb, only in-frame clones are kept and a portion is missing. The table has under 500,000 clones, approximately 31% seen once. Input material: naive CD4+ T cells from blood. The sequence came from a man aged 18 to 29 in good health. The chain couples TRBV7-9 to TRBJ2-7, with D perhaps TRBD2 (5 bases). CDR3 sequence: CASSVSGISYEQYF. CDR3 in DNA: TGTGCCAGCAGCGTGTCGGGGATTTCCTACGAGCAGTACTTC.